The clone carrying this T cell receptor (beta chain) has only one observation. The CDR3 is 16 residues long. V gave up 3 bases and J gave up 8 bases; unmatched junction bases: 8. Germline V gives CDR1 KGHSH, CDR2 LQKENI. In Seattle, patients joined the study during active infection and were tracked longitudinally. The data stem from a study of blood T cell repertoires in COVID-19. Study-level information: Both acute and convalescent COVID-19 samples were obtained from the United States, Italy and Spain. PBMCs, B-cell-depleted T cells, or T cells were the source of the cDNA or gDNA that made up the material.

Profiling relied on immunoSEQ multiplex PCR, and the TCRdb table lists in-frame clones only, not all of them. The sample holds 200,000 to 300,000 clones, roughly four fifths seen once. What was sequenced was peripheral blood. This TCR derives from a woman older than 75 with COVID-19, enrolled during active disease. The V and J genes are TRBV18 and TRBJ2-3, with TRBD2 identical over 13 bases. CDR3 protein: CASSPSTSGGAITQYF. The CDR3 nucleotides read TGTGCCAGCTCACCTTCAACTAGCGGGGGGGCTATTACGCAGTATTTT. The entire variable domain, with the rest obtained from reference TRBV18 and TRBJ2-3, is as follows: NAGVMQNPRHLVRRRGQEARLRCSPMKGHSHVYWYRQLPEEGLKFMVYLQKENIIDESGMPKERFSAEFPKEGPSILRIQQVVRGDSAAYFCASSPSTSGGAITQYFGPGTRLTVL.